This is a list of T cell receptor beta chains from one sample in a study of blood T cell repertoires in COVID-19. Profiled with immunoSEQ multiplex PCR; TCRdb holds only in-frame clones, not every one. This sample has about 270,000 clones, with roughly 82% found just once. Sequences were obtained from peripheral blood. These receptors were taken from a woman older than 75 with COVID-19, enrolled during active disease. Both conserved end residues are part of each CDR3. D genes are given only for firm matches. Not every row has a clone size; where given, it reads once, few, many or a size class.

size	J	D	V	DNA	CDR3
.	TRBJ1-6	.	TRBV5-4	TGTGCCAGCAGCTTGGCAGGCCTCTCGGGGAATTCACCCCTCCACTTT	CASSLAGLSGNSPLHF
.	TRBJ1-2	.	TRBV5-6	TGTGCCAGCAGCTTGGTAGGGGTCGCAGCTAACTATGGCTACACCTTC	CASSLVGVAANYGYTF
.	TRBJ2-5	TRBD1	TRBV10-1	TGCGCCAGCAGTGATACCGGGACAGGTGCTGAGTCCCAGTACTTC	CASSDTGTGAESQYF
.	TRBJ1-2	.	TRBV6-5	TGTGCCAGCAGTTACTCAGAGAGCTATGGCTACACCTTC	CASSYSESYGYTF
few	TRBJ1-1	.	TRBV18	TGTGCCAGCTCACCCATTTCGAACACTGAAGCTTTCTTT	CASSPISNTEAFF
.	TRBJ1-2	TRBD1	TRBV7-8	TGTGCCAGCAGCCCATCGACAGGGAACTATGGCTACACCTTC	CASSPSTGNYGYTF
.	TRBJ1-1	TRBD1	TRBV5-5	TGTGCCAGCAGCCCAGGGACAGACAGGGGAAACACTGAAGCTTTCTTT	CASSPGTDRGNTEAFF
.	TRBJ2-7	.	TRBV7-3	TGTGCCAGCAAAAGGGACTCCTCGGCCTACGAGCAGTACTTC	CASKRDSSAYEQYF
.	TRBJ1-4	TRBD1	TRBV5-5	TGTGCCAGCAGCTCGGGACAGACGGCTAATGAAAAACTGTTTTTT	CASSSGQTANEKLFF
.	TRBJ1-6	.	TRBV6-6	TGTGCCAGCAGTTCCGACGGATCGACTCCCCTCCACTTT	CASSSDGSTPLHF
.	TRBJ2-7	TRBD2	TRBV9	TGTGCCAGCAGCGGAAGCGGGGGGGCCGGATACGAGCAGTACTTC	CASSGSGGAGYEQYF
.	TRBJ1-3	TRBD1	TRBV5-1	TGCGCCAGCAGCTCAGGGGGAGGAGGAAACACCATATATTTT	CASSSGGGGNTIYF
once	TRBJ1-3	.	TRBV19	TGTGCCAGTAGCGAGGGCACTTCTGGAAACACCATATATTTT	CASSEGTSGNTIYF
.	TRBJ1-1	.	TRBV9	TGTGCCAGCAGCGTAGGGTGGGGGCATACTGAAGCTTTCTTT	CASSVGWGHTEAFF
.	TRBJ1-1	TRBD1	TRBV3-1/TRBV3-2	TGTGCCAGCAGCCTCCGGGACAGGAGGACTGAAGCTTTCTTT	CASSLRDRRTEAFF
.	TRBJ2-7	.	TRBV5-1	TGCGCCAGCAGTTTGGACGGCGGATTGTCCGAGCAGTACTTC	CASSLDGGLSEQYF
.	TRBJ1-4	.	TRBV5-6	TGTGCCAGCAGCTTAAGGACAGCTAATGAAAAACTGTTTTTT	CASSLRTANEKLFF
once	TRBJ1-5	.	TRBV10-2	TGCGCCAGCACTGGAGGAGGGGGCAATCAGCCCCAGCATTTT	CASTGGGGNQPQHF
.	TRBJ1-4	TRBD1	TRBV28	TGTGCCAGCAGACCTCAGGGGGCGCGCGAAAAACTGTTTTTT	CASRPQGAREKLFF
.	TRBJ1-3	TRBD1	TRBV3-1/TRBV3-2	TGTGCCAGCAGCCCGTCGGGACAGATCTCTGGAAACACCATATATTTT	CASSPSGQISGNTIYF
.	TRBJ2-1	TRBD2	TRBV5-1	TGCGCCAGCAGCCCCGGGACTAGCCCCTACAATGAGCAGTTCTTC	CASSPGTSPYNEQFF
.	TRBJ1-1	.	TRBV27	TGTGCCAGCATCCCGGGGGGGGAAGCTTTCTTT	CASIPGGEAFF
.	TRBJ1-1	.	TRBV29-1	TGCAGCGTTGAAGATCGTCTGGAGACTGAAGCTTTCTTT	CSVEDRLETEAFF
.	TRBJ1-1	.	TRBV9	TGTGCCAGCAGTCCGATATTGGAGATCCCAAACTCTGAAGCTTTCTTT	CASSPILEIPNSEAFF
.	TRBJ2-1	TRBD2	TRBV7-2	TGTGCCAGCAGCTCCCAGGGCGGGGGGGGATTAAATGAGCAGTTCTTC	CASSSQGGGGLNEQFF
.	TRBJ2-5	.	TRBV3-1/TRBV3-2	TGTGCCAGCAGCCAATCGGGATTCAATCAAGAGACCCAGTACTTC	CASSQSGFNQETQYF
.	TRBJ2-7	.	TRBV27	TGTGCCAGCAGTCCCTCCGCGCAGGGTTTACACGAGCAGTACTTC	CASSPSAQGLHEQYF
.	TRBJ2-1	.	TRBV29-1	TGCAGCTCAACATATTGGGGAGTGGGATACAATGAGCAGTTCTTC	CSSTYWGVGYNEQFF
.	TRBJ2-1	TRBD1	TRBV5-4	TGTGCCAGCAGCTTGCCGGGACAGGGTAATGAGCAGTTCTTC	CASSLPGQGNEQFF
once	TRBJ2-2	TRBD1	TRBV7-9	TGTGCCAGCAGCTTTCTGGCAGGGGGCACCGGGGAGCTGTTTTTT	CASSFLAGGTGELFF
.	TRBJ1-2	.	TRBV28	TGTGCCAGCAGTTTAAGAGTCTCTGGCTACACCTTC	CASSLRVSGYTF
once	TRBJ2-7	.	TRBV11-2	TGTGCCAGCAGCTTAGATCCCGGGACAATCGCGACCGAGCAGTACTTC	CASSLDPGTIATEQYF
.	TRBJ1-2	TRBD1	TRBV5-5	TGTGCCAGCAGCCCTACGACAGGGGTTAATGGCTACACCTTC	CASSPTTGVNGYTF
.	TRBJ2-1	.	TRBV19	TGTGCCAGTACCCTAGGATTGGAGGGATCCCGAAGCTCCTACAATGAGCAGTTCTTC	CASTLGLEGSRSSYNEQFF
.	TRBJ1-6	.	TRBV21-1	TGTGCCAGCAGGGCGTCTGGGACAGGGAATTCACCCCTCCACTTT	CASRASGTGNSPLHF
.	TRBJ2-3	.	TRBV7-6	TGTGCCAGCAGCTTATATCAGGATACGCAGTATTTT	CASSLYQDTQYF
.	TRBJ1-2	TRBD1	TRBV7-2	TGTGCCAGCAGCTCTAGGGGGGACAGGGGGCAAGGCTACACCTTC	CASSSRGDRGQGYTF
.	TRBJ1-5	.	TRBV5-5	TGTGCCAGCAGCTTATATAGAGATCAGCCCCAGCATTTT	CASSLYRDQPQHF
once	TRBJ2-5	.	TRBV11-3	TGTGCCAGCAGCTTAGGCCAGGGTAAGGGCCTGCACCAAGAGACCCAGTACTTC	CASSLGQGKGLHQETQYF
.	TRBJ1-4	TRBD1	TRBV2	TGTGCCAGCCTTAAGGACAGGAATAATGAAAAACTGTTTTTT	CASLKDRNNEKLFF
.	TRBJ1-4	TRBD1	TRBV19	TGTGCCAGTAGGGGACAGGGGGCTGAAAAACTGTTTTTT	CASRGQGAEKLFF
.	TRBJ2-5	.	TRBV7-9	TGTGCCAGCAGCTTATCTAGTCGGGGGGAGACCCAGTACTTC	CASSLSSRGETQYF
.	TRBJ2-3	.	TRBV6-6	TGTGCCGGAAGCACAGAGAGGGCAGATACGCAGTATTTT	CAGSTERADTQYF
.	TRBJ2-1	.	TRBV7-2	TGTGCCAGCAGCTCCGACAATGAGCAGTTCTTC	CASSSDNEQFF
.	TRBJ1-2	.	TRBV12-3/TRBV12-4	TGTGCCAGCAGGCCCAGGGAAACCTATGGCTACACCTTC	CASRPRETYGYTF
.	TRBJ1-5	.	TRBV2	TGTGCCAGCAGTGAGGGGCGGACTAGCAATCAGCCCCAGCATTTT	CASSEGRTSNQPQHF
.	TRBJ1-3	TRBD1	TRBV7-9	TGTGCCAGCAGCCTAGACAGGGGAGGAAACACCATATATTTT	CASSLDRGGNTIYF
.	TRBJ1-1	TRBD1	TRBV5-6	TGTGCCAGCAGCTTAAGACAGGGGGGGATGAACACTGAAGCTTTCTTT	CASSLRQGGMNTEAFF
few	TRBJ1-6	.	TRBV7-6	TGTGCCAGCAGCTCCGCCCAGGGTTCACCCCTCCACTTT	CASSSAQGSPLHF
.	TRBJ1-2	TRBD1	TRBV4-1	TGCGCCAGCAGCCCGGGGACAGGGGTTAACTATGGCTACACCTTC	CASSPGTGVNYGYTF
.	TRBJ1-2	TRBD1	TRBV19	TGTGCCAGTATCGCCCTTCCCGGGACAGGGGGGAACTATGGCTACACCTTC	CASIALPGTGGNYGYTF
once	TRBJ2-3	.	TRBV13	TGTGCCAGCAGCCGCGAGTCCGTCTCTCCGCAGTATTTT	CASSRESVSPQYF
.	TRBJ1-1	.	TRBV6-6	TGTGCCAGCAGCAACAGGGAAACTGAAGCTTTCTTT	CASSNRETEAFF
.	TRBJ2-7	TRBD2	TRBV9	TGTGCCAGCAGCAAGGCTAGCGGGGTAAACGAGCAGTACTTC	CASSKASGVNEQYF
once	TRBJ1-2	.	TRBV10-1	TGCGCCAGCAGTCGGACACTCAACTATGGCTACACCTTC	CASSRTLNYGYTF
.	TRBJ1-5	.	TRBV27	TGTGCCAGCAGTTTCGGAGGGTTCTTACAGCCCCAGCATTTT	CASSFGGFLQPQHF
.	TRBJ2-2	.	TRBV7-2	TGTGCCAGCAGCTTAGTTGCAGGGCGAGAGCTGTTTTTT	CASSLVAGRELFF
.	TRBJ2-7	.	TRBV19	TGTGCCAGTGGGGACAACTCCTACGAGCAGTACTTC	CASGDNSYEQYF
.	TRBJ2-7	.	TRBV9	TGTGCCAGCAGCGTGGGGGACGGGAGCTCCTACGAGCAGTACTTC	CASSVGDGSSYEQYF